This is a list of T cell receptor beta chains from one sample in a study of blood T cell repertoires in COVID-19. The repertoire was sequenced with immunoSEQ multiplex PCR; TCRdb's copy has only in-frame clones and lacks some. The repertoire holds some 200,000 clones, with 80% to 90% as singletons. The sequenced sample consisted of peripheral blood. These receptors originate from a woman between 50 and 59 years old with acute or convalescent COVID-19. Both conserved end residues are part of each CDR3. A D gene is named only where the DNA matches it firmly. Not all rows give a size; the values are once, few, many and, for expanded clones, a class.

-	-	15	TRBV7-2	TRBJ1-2	CASSLALGGDVGYTF	TGTGCCAGCAGCTTAGCGCTAGGAGGGGATGTTGGCTACACCTTC
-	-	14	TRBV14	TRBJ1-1	CASSRQVANTEAFF	TGTGCCAGCAGCCGACAGGTGGCGAACACTGAAGCTTTCTTT
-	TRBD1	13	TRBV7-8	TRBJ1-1	CASSVQGDTEAFF	TGTGCCAGCAGCGTACAGGGGGACACTGAAGCTTTCTTT
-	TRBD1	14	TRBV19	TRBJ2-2	CASSIGTATGELFF	TGTGCCAGTAGTATCGGGACAGCTACCGGGGAGCTGTTTTTT
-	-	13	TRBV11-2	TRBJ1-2	CASSLAPNYGYTF	TGTGCCAGCAGCTTAGCCCCGAACTATGGCTACACCTTC
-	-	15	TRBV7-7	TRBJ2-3	CASSPRSGLTDTQYF	TGTGCCAGCAGCCCCCGATCGGGATTGACAGATACGCAGTATTTT
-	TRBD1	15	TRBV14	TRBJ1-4	CASSQTGASNEKLFF	TGTGCCAGCAGCCAGACAGGGGCCTCTAATGAAAAACTGTTTTTT
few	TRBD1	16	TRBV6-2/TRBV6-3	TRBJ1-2	CASSPLTGGKDYGYTF	TGTGCCAGCAGTCCATTGACAGGGGGAAAGGACTATGGCTACACCTTC
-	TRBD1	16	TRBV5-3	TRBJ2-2	CARSMERDRVREELFF	TGTGCCAGAAGCATGGAACGGGACAGGGTTCGCGAGGAGCTGTTTTTT
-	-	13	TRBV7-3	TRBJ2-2	CASSQGDTGELFF	TGTGCCAGCAGCCAAGGGGACACCGGGGAGCTGTTTTTT
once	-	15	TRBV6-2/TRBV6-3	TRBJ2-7	CASSPGTRSSYEQYF	TGTGCCAGCAGTCCCGGGACACGGAGCTCCTACGAGCAGTACTTC
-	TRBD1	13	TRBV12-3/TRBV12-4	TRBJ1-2	CASSLLTGFGYTF	TGTGCCAGCAGTTTATTGACAGGGTTTGGCTACACCTTC
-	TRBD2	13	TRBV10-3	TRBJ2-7	CATRGDGYYEQYF	TGTGCCACCCGGGGGGACGGCTACTACGAGCAGTACTTC
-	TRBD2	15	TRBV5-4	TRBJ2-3	CASRSGEGYTDTQYF	TGTGCCAGCAGGAGCGGGGAAGGCTACACAGATACGCAGTATTTT
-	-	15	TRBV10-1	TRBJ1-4	CATAGESRANEKLFF	TGCGCCACGGCGGGGGAATCCAGGGCAAATGAAAAACTGTTTTTT
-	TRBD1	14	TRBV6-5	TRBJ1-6	CASSRDSLSSPLHF	TGTGCCAGCAGTCGGGACAGTTTGAGTTCACCCCTCCACTTT
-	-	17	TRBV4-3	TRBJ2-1	CASSQEGSGSSYNEQFF	TGCGCCAGCAGCCAAGAGGGAAGCGGAAGCTCCTACAATGAGCAGTTCTTC
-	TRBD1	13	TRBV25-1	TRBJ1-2	CASSEDRVDGYTF	TGTGCCAGCAGTGAGGACAGGGTAGATGGCTACACCTTC
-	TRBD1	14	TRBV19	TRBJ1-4	CASNNRGPEEKLFF	TGTGCCAGTAACAACAGGGGCCCTGAGGAAAAACTGTTTTTT
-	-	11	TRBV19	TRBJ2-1	CASMGGGEQFF	TGTGCCAGTATGGGAGGGGGAGAGCAGTTCTTC
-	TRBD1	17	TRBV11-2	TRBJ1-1	CASSVTGKGLRATEAFF	TGTGCCAGCAGCGTGACAGGGAAGGGCCTGAGGGCCACTGAAGCTTTCTTT
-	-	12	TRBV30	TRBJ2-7	CAWRGESYEQYF	TGTGCCTGGAGGGGAGAATCCTACGAGCAGTACTTC
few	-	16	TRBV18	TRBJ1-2	CASSPVREVANYGYTF	TGTGCCAGCTCACCCGTCCGGGAAGTAGCTAACTATGGCTACACCTTC
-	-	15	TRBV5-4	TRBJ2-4	CASSRAGGAKNIQYF	TGTGCCAGCAGCCGAGCAGGGGGGGCCAAAAACATTCAGTACTTC
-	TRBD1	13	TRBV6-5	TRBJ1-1	CASTVGQGAEAFF	TGTGCCAGCACCGTCGGACAGGGGGCTGAAGCTTTCTTT
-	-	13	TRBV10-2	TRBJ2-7	CASSEQVGREQYF	TGCGCCAGCAGTGAGCAGGTGGGTCGCGAGCAGTACTTC
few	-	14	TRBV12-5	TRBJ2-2	CASAAGQVTGELFF	TGTGCTAGTGCGGCGGGCCAGGTAACCGGGGAGCTGTTTTTT
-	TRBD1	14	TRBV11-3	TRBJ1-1	CASRDGQGNTEAFF	TGTGCCAGCAGGGATGGACAGGGGAACACTGAAGCTTTCTTT
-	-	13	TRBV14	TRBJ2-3	CASSQRERVTQYF	TGTGCCAGCAGCCAACGGGAGCGAGTTACGCAGTATTTT
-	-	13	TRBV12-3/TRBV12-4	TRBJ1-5	CASSPLKRQPQHF	TGTGCCAGCAGCCCCCTTAAGCGGCAGCCCCAGCATTTT
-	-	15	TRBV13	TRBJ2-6	CASSFETSGANVLTF	TGTGCCAGCAGCTTTGAAACTTCTGGGGCCAACGTCCTGACTTTC
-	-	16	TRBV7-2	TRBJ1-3	CASTIGGQISGNTIYF	TGTGCCAGCACCATCGGGGGGCAGATATCTGGAAACACCATATATTTT